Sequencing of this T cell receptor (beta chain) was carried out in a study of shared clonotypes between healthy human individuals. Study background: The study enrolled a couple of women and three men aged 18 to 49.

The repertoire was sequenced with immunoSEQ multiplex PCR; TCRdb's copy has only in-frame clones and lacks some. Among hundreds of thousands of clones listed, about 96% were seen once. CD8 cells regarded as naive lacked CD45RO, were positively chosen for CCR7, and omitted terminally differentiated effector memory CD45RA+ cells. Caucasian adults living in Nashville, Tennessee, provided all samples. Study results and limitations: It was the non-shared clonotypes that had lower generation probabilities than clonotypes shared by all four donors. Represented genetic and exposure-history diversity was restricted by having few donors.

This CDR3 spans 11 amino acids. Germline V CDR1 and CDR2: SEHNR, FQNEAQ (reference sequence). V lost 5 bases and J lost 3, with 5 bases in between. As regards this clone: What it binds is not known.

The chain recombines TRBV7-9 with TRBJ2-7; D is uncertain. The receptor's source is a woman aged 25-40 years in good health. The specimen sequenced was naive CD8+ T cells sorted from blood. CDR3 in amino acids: CASSTYYEQYF. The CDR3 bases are TGTGCCAGCAGCACATACTACGAGCAGTACTTC. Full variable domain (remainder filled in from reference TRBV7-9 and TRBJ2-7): DTGVSQNPRHKITKRGQNVTFRCDPISEHNRLYWYRQTLGQGPEFLTYFQNEAQLEKSRLLSDRFSAERPKGSFSTLEIQRTEQGDSAMYLCASSTYYEQYFGPGTRLTVT.